The 23 T cell receptor beta chains reported below all come from one sample, sequenced in a study of T cell responses to AZD1222 COVID-19 vaccine. TCRdb keeps only in-frame clones here, not all; method: immunoSEQ multiplex PCR. The sample has 90,000 to 150,000 clones; less than 90% are singletons. The sequencing here drew on peripheral blood, taken on day 0 of AZD1222 vaccination. These TCRs come from an adult in good health.

The chain employs TRBV20-1 and TRBJ2-1, with TRBD2 identical over 8 bases. There are 11 residues in the CDR3. J gave up 7 bases and V 7 bases, and 3 bases lay outside the gene matches. Germline V gives CDR1 DFQATT, CDR2 SNEGSKA (reference sequence). CDR3 nucleotides: TGCAGTGGACGGGAGGGGAATGAGCAGTTCTTC. This translates into CSGREGNEQFF.

This chain connects TRBV9 to TRBJ2-3; the match to TRBD2 covers 9 bases. This CDR3 spans 16 amino acids. The germline V gene has CDR1 SGDLS and CDR2 YYNGEE. The junction had 5 bases not matched to a gene; V was cut back by 0 bases and J by 3 bases. CDR3 coding DNA: TGTGCCAGCAGCGTAGAAGCGGGAGGTTGGACAGATACGCAGTATTTT. Amino acid sequence: CASSVEAGGWTDTQYF. Based on the CDR3 plus reference TRBV9 and TRBJ2-3, the full variable domain is DSGVTQTPKHLITATGQRVTLRCSPRSGDLSVYWYQQSLDQGLQFLIQYYNGEERAKGNILERFSAQQFPDLHSELNLSSLELGDSALYFCASSVEAGGWTDTQYFGPGTRLTVL.

This chain's CDR3 is CASSHAGPAEAFF. The CDR3 DNA reads as TGTGCCAGCAGTCACGCTGGGCCCGCTGAAGCTTTCTTT. The chain recombines TRBV2 with TRBJ1-1; D uncertain. The CDR3 is 13 amino acids. Trimming shortened V by 5 bases and J by 6 bases, and 13 bases separated the two germline ends. The germline V gene has CDR1 SNHLY and CDR2 FYNNEI.

V usage is TRBV6-6 and J usage is TRBJ1-2, with a possible D match to TRBD1 (5 bases). Germline values: CDR1 MNHNY, CDR2 SVGAGI (reference sequence). V dropped 6 bases and J dropped 7 bases, with 21 bases sitting between them. CDR3 length: 15 amino acids. The CDR3 DNA reads TGTGCCAGCAGGGACGGGGGGACGGTTGTGCGTGGCTACACCTTC. Its protein product is CASRDGGTVVRGYTF.

V and J are TRBV30 and TRBJ2-2; D not certain. Germline lookup yields CDR1 GTSNPN and CDR2 SVGIG (reference sequence). The CDR3 has 14 amino acids. Trimming cost V 4 bases and J 6 bases, with 15 bases left between them. In DNA, the CDR3 is TGTGCCTGGACGGTTCGGAGAGATTCCGGGGAGCTGTTTTTT. It specifies CAWTVRRDSGELFF.

The CDR3: CPPPTGVFGKLFF. The CDR3 region has the DNA TGTCCGCCCCCAACAGGGGTTTTTGGAAAACTGTTTTTT. The chain is built from TRBV28 and TRBJ1-4; 7 positions agree with TRBD1. The CDR3 has 13 amino acids. CDR1 MDHEN and CDR2 SYDVKM come from the germline V gene.

This chain joins TRBV7-9 and TRBJ2-1; no reliable D call. This CDR3 region has 13 residues. Germline V lookup: CDR1 SEHNR, CDR2 FQNEAQ (reference sequence). V lost 5 bases and J lost 0, with 5 bases in between. DNA for the CDR3: TGTGCCAGCAGCCCCTCCTCCTACAATGAGCAGTTCTTC. Translated: CASSPSSYNEQFF.

The chain uses TRBV7-2 and TRBJ2-1; D may correspond to TRBD1 or TRBD2 (5 bases each). Trimming removed 2 bases at V and 8 bases at J, with 16 bases between. Germline assignment: CDR1 SGHTA and CDR2 FQGNSA. The CDR3 is 15 amino acids. In nucleotides, the CDR3 is TGTGCCAGCAGCTTACAAGTAGCGTGGGGCGATGAGCAGTTCTTC. Translating gives CASSLQVAWGDEQFF.

This clone was detected once. The CDR3 DNA reads as TGCAGCGTTGGGTGGAACTATGGCTACACCTTC. Its protein is CSVGWNYGYTF. The chain is built from TRBV29-1 and TRBJ1-2; no clear D. The germline V gene encodes CDR1 SQVTM and CDR2 ANQGSEA. The CDR3 has 11 residues. V was clipped by 4 bases and J by 2 bases, with 5 bases between them. The variable domain in full, with the rest retrieved from reference TRBV29-1 and TRBJ1-2, is SAVISQKPSRDICQRGTSLTIQCQVDSQVTMMFWYRQQPGQSLTLIATANQGSEATYESGFVIDKFPISRPNLTFSTLTVSNMSPEDSSIYLCSVGWNYGYTFGSGTRLTVV.

To note about this clone: One junction end disagrees with the germline gene, perhaps due to a read error. V and J are TRBV5-5 and TRBJ1-3, with TRBD1 identical over 7 bases. The CDR3 is made up of 12 amino acids. The V gene's germline CDR1 is SGHKS and CDR2 YYEKEE (reference sequence). CDR3 in amino acids: CASSHPTGTASF. The CDR3 DNA is TGTGCCAGCAGCCACCCTACTGGGACAGCCTCTTTT.

V gene TRBV2 combines with J gene TRBJ1-6, with no clear D. Germline assignment: CDR1 SNHLY and CDR2 FYNNEI. The germline V and J ends were trimmed by 1 base and 11 bases, with 12 bases remaining between them. The CDR3 sequence is 14 residues long. CDR3 DNA: TGTGCCAGCAGTGAAGAGGGCAGGAGGGCACCCCTCCACTTT. This translates into CASSEEGRRAPLHF.

The chain carries TRBV6-6 and TRBJ1-1, with D uncertain. The germline V gene encodes CDR1 MNHNY and CDR2 SVGAGI (reference sequence). The CDR3 has 12 amino acids. The V end lost 0 bases, the J end lost 4 bases, and 3 bases lay between the germline ends. The CDR3, as DNA: TGTGCCAGCAGTTACTCTCTCACTGAAGCTTTCTTT. Amino acids: CASSYSLTEAFF.

This chain joins TRBV10-2 and TRBJ2-3; D gene uncertain. The CDR3 spans 13 residues. The ends were cut back, 3 bases at V and 6 bases at J, with 10 bases in the middle. Germline values: CDR1 WSHSY, CDR2 SAAADI. The CDR3 protein is CASSDSPWDTQYF. CDR3 nucleotides: TGCGCCAGCAGTGACTCGCCGTGGGATACGCAGTATTTT.

The table lists this clone with a count of one. The chain recombines TRBV5-1 with TRBJ1-2, with TRBD1 identical over 11 bases. This CDR3 is 14 amino acids long. The ends lost 2 bases at V and 8 bases at J; junction bases unmatched: 5. CDR1 is SGHRS and CDR2 is YFSETQ in the germline V gene. Here the CDR3 DNA reads TGCGCCAGCAGCTTCGGACAGGGGGCGGAAGGCTACACCTTC. This encodes CASSFGQGAEGYTF.

The J gene is TRBJ1-2, the V gene TRBV7-9, with 8 bases fitting TRBD1. The CDR3 runs to 13 residues. Germline V gene sequence: CDR1 SEHNR, CDR2 FQNEAQ (reference sequence). The trim removed 3 bases at V and 4 bases at J, leaving 1 base unmatched. DNA for the CDR3: TGTGCCAGCAGCTTCGGACAGGGCTATGGCTACACCTTC. This translates into CASSFGQGYGYTF.

CDR3: CASSQPGNWEKGSYEQYF. The CDR3 coding sequence is TGTGCCAGCAGCCAGCCGGGAAACTGGGAAAAGGGGTCCTACGAGCAGTACTTC. This chain uses TRBV4-2 with TRBJ2-7; perhaps D is TRBD1 or TRBD2 (5 bases each). V was trimmed by 3 bases and J by 1 base, leaving 22 bases between them. Per germline, CDR1 LGHNA and CDR2 YNFKEQ. The CDR3 totals 18 residues.

The chain joins TRBV7-2 to TRBJ1-1; perhaps TRBD1 as D (5 bases). Between the trimmed V and J ends, which lost 1 base and 5 bases, there was a span of 11 bases. Germline CDR1 is SGHTA and CDR2 is FQGNSA. This CDR3 is 14 amino acids long. CDR3 amino acids: CASSLVQGLTEAFF. CDR3 sequence (DNA): TGTGCCAGCAGCTTAGTTCAGGGCTTGACTGAAGCTTTCTTT.

V and J are TRBV5-8 and TRBJ1-2; D remains unclear. V lost 2 bases to trimming and J lost 0 bases, with 2 bases between them. Looked up from germline, CDR1 is SGHTS and CDR2 is YDEGEE. The CDR3 is 12 amino acids. The CDR3 nucleotides read TGTGCCAGCAGCTTCACTAACTATGGCTACACCTTC. As protein: CASSFTNYGYTF.

The rearrangement joins TRBV30 to TRBJ2-1; D unclear. Per germline, CDR1 GTSNPN and CDR2 SVGIG (reference sequence). Trimming stripped 4 bases from V and 2 bases from J, with 24 bases between. This CDR3 contains 18 residues. CDR3 in amino acids: CAWTLPQAQRSTYNEQFF. The DNA of the CDR3 is TGTGCCTGGACCCTACCCCAGGCCCAGCGCTCTACCTACAATGAGCAGTTCTTC. Using reference TRBV30 and TRBJ2-1 for the parts outside the CDR3, the full variable domain is SQTIHQWPATLVQPVGSPLSLECTVEGTSNPNLYWYRQAAGRGLQLLFYSVGIGQISSEVPQNLSASRPQDRQFILSSKKLLLSDSGFYLCAWTLPQAQRSTYNEQFFGPGTRLTVL.

The CDR3: CAWRGGRGNEQFF. CDR3 nucleotides: TGTGCCTGGAGGGGAGGAAGAGGGAATGAGCAGTTCTTC. The chain has TRBV30 and TRBJ2-1; D might be TRBD2 (6 bases). V lost 3 bases, J lost 7 bases, and 13 bases lay in between. CDR3 length: 13 amino acids. Germline CDR1 and CDR2: GTSNPN and SVGIG (reference sequence).

The chain is built from TRBV5-5 and TRBJ1-2; tentatively, D is TRBD1 (5 bases). CDR3 length equals 14 residues. Per the germline V gene, CDR1 is SGHKS and CDR2 is YYEKEE (reference sequence). V lost 0 bases, J lost 4 bases, and 10 bases lay in between. The CDR3 region is CASSLAGAPYGYTF. The CDR3 region has the DNA TGTGCCAGCAGCTTGGCCGGGGCCCCCTATGGCTACACCTTC.

The chain has TRBV5-1 and TRBJ1-4; D possibly corresponds to TRBD1 (5 bases). This CDR3 contains 14 residues. Germline CDR1 reads SGHRS; CDR2 reads YFSETQ. V shed 4 bases and J shed 4 bases, with 11 bases lying between them. The CDR3 protein is CASSDRDGNEKLFF. CDR3 in DNA: TGCGCCAGCAGCGACCGGGACGGTAATGAAAAACTGTTTTTT.

The chain has TRBV9 and TRBJ2-5; D may match TRBD1 or TRBD2 (6 bases each). Deletions cut 2 bases from V and 5 bases from J, with 10 bases between. CDR3 length: 13 amino acids. Germline loops: CDR1 SGDLS, CDR2 YYNGEE. The chain's CDR3 is CASSVGGAETQYF. DNA for the CDR3: TGTGCCAGCAGCGTCGGGGGCGCGGAGACCCAGTACTTC.